This T cell receptor (beta chain) was captured by sequencing in a study of monozygotic twins with inflammatory bowel disease. Points from the study as a whole: A reduction in TCRbeta diversity (inverse Simpson) was seen in IBD patients relative to healthy co-twins. Cells of different T cell subtypes could not be told apart. Researchers report that IBD patients shared fewer clonotypes with others than healthy twins, especially amid disease activity.

As for this clonotype: What it recognizes is unknown.

The germline V gene encodes CDR1 KGHDR and CDR2 SFDVKD. CDR3 size: 13 residues. TCRdb re-called the 5' RACE reads; every CDR3 protein appears as one record, without DNA. The listing records 400,000 to 500,000 distinct CDR3 sequences. The sequence was collected from a human donor with ulcerative colitis or Crohn's disease, or a healthy co-twin of an affected twin (not recorded which). The sample consisted of blood. The V call is TRBV24-1, the J call TRBJ1-1; no DNA is available, so the TRBD1 call from TCRdb remains unchecked. The CDR3 loop is CATRTTDHTEAFF.